This T cell receptor beta chain emerged from a study of shared clonotypes between healthy human individuals. Study-wide findings and caveats: The study found 4.5% to 5% of naive CD4 clonotypes shared across several donors.

CDR1 is SGHRS, CDR2 YFSETQ, per germline. The V segment lost 4 bases and the J segment 1 base; nucleotides outside the gene matches: 6. The CDR3 runs 16 residues. CD45RO-negative, CCR7-selected cells formed the naive CD8 fraction, which excluded terminally differentiated effector memory CD45RA+ cells. Only in-frame clones appear in the TCRdb table, and some are missing; sequencing was by immunoSEQ multiplex PCR. The sample includes approximately 2,000,000 clones, just under 95% of them seen just once. Worth noting for this clone: The target antigen is unknown.

The chain carries TRBV5-1 and TRBJ2-2, with 8 positions matching TRBD2. Sequencing was carried out using naive CD8+ T cells from PBMCs. The sequence was collected from a man between 18 and 35 years old in good health. Some clones in this sample may be carry-over from other donors' samples. The CDR3 sequence: CASSVPGLGNTGELFF. As DNA, the CDR3 is TGCGCCAGCAGCGTCCCGGGACTAGGGAACACCGGGGAGCTGTTTTTT.